A single T cell receptor (beta chain) is shown here with its context. The table lists this clonotype with many counts. Its antigen remains unidentified. Qualities for individual bases were not recorded, and no much larger clone is one base off. The germline V gene gives CDR1 as MGHDK and CDR2 as SYGVNS. There are 14 amino acids in the CDR3, from cysteine to phenylalanine inclusive. Only the CDR3 region is kept as DNA, spanning 42 bases read in frame from base 1. V is shortened by 5 bases, J by 0 bases, and the region joining them spans 11 bases. This entry is derived from a study of human T cells and chemical hapten exposure (dated by TCRdb to about 2021). About the study as a whole: For sensitization, 2% DPC in acetone was applied to a 2 cm by 2 cm area of upper inner arm skin. Throughout the approximately 25-week study period, patients were also given weekly therapeutic DPC doses on the scalp. Blood for TCR sequencing was provided by twenty-nine alopecia patients at one to four time points (pre-sensitization, 2, 6 and 24 weeks). Libraries were combined into a pool for sequencing, and differences in TCR yield between samples came mainly from small differences in library volumes within the pool. Blood was sampled from patients pre-sensitization (week 0) and at 2, 6 and about 24 weeks after DPC sensitization. In alopecia patients, the study followed how the peripheral blood TCR repertoire changed in vivo over primary and secondary sensitization to diphenylcyclopropenone (DPC), a hapten. Patch tests used Finn chambers with 0.01% DPC on the upper back, scored after 6 days by International Contact Dermatitis Research Group standards. Alopecia areata with under or over 50% scalp involvement, alopecia totalis and alopecia universalis were represented in the patient cohort, which was mostly female. What the study reported, not specific to this receptor: Significantly more large CDR3 similarity clusters were formed by expanded TCRs than by pre-sensitization or healthy control sets, consistent with antigen-driven responses. Because all patients had alopecia, a presumed autoimmune disease, the immune response of the patients might differ from that of healthy individuals. After repeated subsampling, the strength of the expansion versus patch-test correlation and the threshold at which it became significant changed. DPC sensitization did not change how many TCRs were above 1 in 1000 frequency, and no evidence was found of alterations in global repertoire structure. Patch test score was positively correlated with the number of PT1 expanded TCRs, with significance at thresholds 8, 16 and 32 but not at 4.

The library relied on RACE. Sequencing was performed on a NextSeq 500. Library preparation attached unique molecular identifiers to individual cDNA molecules for quantitative, reproducible TCR counting. From each blood RNA sample, both TCR alpha and TCR beta chains were sequenced. Regarding the original processing steps: Samples had a median of about 96,000 TCRs, with a range from about 23,224 to 700,000. V, J and CDR3 annotation of the TCR reads was performed with the Decombinator software suite. For PS versus PT1 abundance plots, all samples were subsampled to the same number of TCRs (28,000). TCRs were defined as expanded if absent before sensitization and observed at least eight times at the 2-week time point. TCRdb took the public reads, trimmed them with fastp at Q25, ran MiXCR for clone calling and kept in-frame beta chains. Each CDR3 protein appears once, grouped with its most common genes and DNA. What appears here as the V and J calls and clone size reflects TCRdb's work, not the paper's. This sample has around 380,000 distinct CDR3 sequences in its table, and roughly 5% of those were observed once. 2% to 2.5% of the sample is in the top ten clones.

In the paper's terms, the time point label means: patch test 1, 2 weeks after DPC sensitization. The treatment or condition tag for this specimen amounts to: therapeutic diphenylcyclopropenone sensitization with weekly scalp DPC. At each patch-test visit, blood was drawn before the patch test was applied. To be eligible, patients had to be aged 18 to 70, diagnosed with alopecia and judged suitable for DPC therapy, while pregnant patients were excluded. Unfractionated whole blood was collected in Tempus Blood RNA tubes, and total RNA was extracted from that blood. The chain links TRBV25-1 with TRBJ2-7; the D region may be TRBD1 or TRBD2, each matching 5 bases equally. This TCR came from a woman aged 50 to 60 with alopecia areata. Some clones in this sample may be carry-over from other donors' samples. Specimen: whole blood, collected in connection with sensitization to the hapten diphenylcyclopropenone (DPC). The CDR3 amino acid sequence is: CASSKLGTSYEQYF. The DNA reads as follows: TGTGCCAGCAGTAAGCTAGGGACCTCCTACGAGCAGTACTTC.